This T cell receptor beta chain originates from a study of T cell repertoires in cytomegalovirus infection. Study-level background: Researchers turned to recently identified HLA-C-restricted CMV epitopes as well as well-studied HLA-B-restricted ones. A matching HLA type, together with CMV infection, was signaled by public TCR beta signatures.

This clonotype was observed a few times. Its cognate antigen is unknown. TCRdb re-derived calls from the reads in MiXCR, one entry per CDR3 protein. The table lists 80,000 to 95,000 distinct CDR3 sequences, around 32% of them singletons. The V gene's germline CDR1 is SGHVS and CDR2 FQNEAQ. The V gene lost 3 bases and the J gene lost 2 bases, with 7 bases spanning the gap. The CDR3 totals 13 residues. Study-wide results and limits: Across the ex vivo response, the dominant clonotypes were HLA-C-restricted CMV-specific TCR beta clonotypes.

The chain recombines TRBV7-8 with TRBJ2-5; a weak D match, TRBD1 (5 bases). The sequencing here drew on CD8+ T cells from cultured PBMCs, taken from culture after CMV antigen stimulation. This sequence was found in a human donor in good health (CMV status not recorded). Some clones in this sample may be carry-over from other donors' samples. The CDR3 DNA is TGTGCCAGCAGCTTGGGGCGGCAAGAGACCCAGTACTTC. It yields the protein CASSLGRQETQYF.